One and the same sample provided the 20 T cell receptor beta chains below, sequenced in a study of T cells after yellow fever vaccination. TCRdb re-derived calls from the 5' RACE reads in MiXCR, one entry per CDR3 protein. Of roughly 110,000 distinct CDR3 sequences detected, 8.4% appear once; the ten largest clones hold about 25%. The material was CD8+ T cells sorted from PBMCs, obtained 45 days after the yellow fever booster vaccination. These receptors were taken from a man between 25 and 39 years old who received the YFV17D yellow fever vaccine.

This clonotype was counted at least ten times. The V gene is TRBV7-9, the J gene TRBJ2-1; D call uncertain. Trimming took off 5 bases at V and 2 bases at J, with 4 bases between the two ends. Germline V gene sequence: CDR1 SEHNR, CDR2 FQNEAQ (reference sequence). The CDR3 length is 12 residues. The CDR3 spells CASSRTYNEQFF. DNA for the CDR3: TGTGCCAGCAGCCGCACCTACAATGAGCAGTTCTTC.

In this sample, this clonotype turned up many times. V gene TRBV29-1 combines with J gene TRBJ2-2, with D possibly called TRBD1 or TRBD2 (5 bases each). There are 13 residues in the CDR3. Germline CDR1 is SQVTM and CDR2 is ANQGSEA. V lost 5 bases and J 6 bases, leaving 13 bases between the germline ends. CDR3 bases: TGCAGCGTTATCGATGGGGGATCCGGGGAGCTGTTTTTT. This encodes CSVIDGGSGELFF.

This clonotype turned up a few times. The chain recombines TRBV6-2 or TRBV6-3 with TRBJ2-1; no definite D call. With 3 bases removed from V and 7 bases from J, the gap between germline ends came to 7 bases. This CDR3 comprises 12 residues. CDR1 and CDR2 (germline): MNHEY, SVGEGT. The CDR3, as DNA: TGTGCCAGCAGTTATAGGGTGAATGAGCAGTTCTTC. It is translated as CASSYRVNEQFF.

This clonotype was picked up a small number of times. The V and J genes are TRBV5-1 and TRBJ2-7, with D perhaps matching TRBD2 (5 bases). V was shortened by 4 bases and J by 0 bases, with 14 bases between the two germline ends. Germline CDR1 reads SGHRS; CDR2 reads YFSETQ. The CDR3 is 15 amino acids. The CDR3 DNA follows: TGCGCCAGCAGCCTGGCTATTGGGAGCTCCTACGAGCAGTACTTC. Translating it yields CASSLAIGSSYEQYF.

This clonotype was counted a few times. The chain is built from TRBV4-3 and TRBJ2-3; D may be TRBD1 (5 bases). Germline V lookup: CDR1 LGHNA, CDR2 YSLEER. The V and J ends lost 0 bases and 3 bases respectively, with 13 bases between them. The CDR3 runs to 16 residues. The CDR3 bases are TGCGCCAGCAGCCAAGATGGGGCCAGGCGGACAGATACGCAGTATTTT. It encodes CASSQDGARRTDTQYF.

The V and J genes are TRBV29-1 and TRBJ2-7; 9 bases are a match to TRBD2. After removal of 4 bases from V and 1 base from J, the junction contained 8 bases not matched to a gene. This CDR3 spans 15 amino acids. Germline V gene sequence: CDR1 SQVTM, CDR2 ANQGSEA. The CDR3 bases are TGCAGCGTTGTGGGGACTAGCCTCACTTCCTACGAGCAGTACTTC. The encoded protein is CSVVGTSLTSYEQYF.

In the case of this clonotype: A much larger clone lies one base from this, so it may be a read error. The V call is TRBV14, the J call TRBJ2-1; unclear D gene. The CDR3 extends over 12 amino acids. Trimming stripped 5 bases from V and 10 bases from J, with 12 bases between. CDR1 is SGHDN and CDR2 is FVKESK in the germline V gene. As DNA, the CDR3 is TGTGCCAGCAGCTTCCATCCCCTAGAGCAGTTCTTC. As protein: CASSFHPLEQFF.

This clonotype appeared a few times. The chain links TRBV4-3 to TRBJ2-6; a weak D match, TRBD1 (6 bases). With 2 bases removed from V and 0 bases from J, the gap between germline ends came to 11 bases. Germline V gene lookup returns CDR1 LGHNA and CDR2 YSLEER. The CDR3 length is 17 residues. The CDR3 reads CASSQTQGYSGANVLTF. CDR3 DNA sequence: TGCGCCAGCAGCCAAACCCAGGGGTACTCTGGGGCCAACGTCCTGACTTTC.

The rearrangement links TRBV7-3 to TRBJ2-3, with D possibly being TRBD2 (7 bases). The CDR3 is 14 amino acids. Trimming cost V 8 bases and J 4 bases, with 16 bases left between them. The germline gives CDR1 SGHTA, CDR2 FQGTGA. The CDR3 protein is CASAKEGGADTQYF. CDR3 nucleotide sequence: TGTGCCAGCGCAAAAGAGGGGGGGGCAGATACGCAGTATTTT. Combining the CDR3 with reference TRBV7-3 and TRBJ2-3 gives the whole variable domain GAGVSQTPSNKVTEKGKYVELRCDPISGHTALYWYRQSLGQGPEFLIYFQGTGAADDSGLPNDRFFAVRPEGSVSTLKIQRTERGDSAVYLCASAKEGGADTQYFGPGTRLTVL.

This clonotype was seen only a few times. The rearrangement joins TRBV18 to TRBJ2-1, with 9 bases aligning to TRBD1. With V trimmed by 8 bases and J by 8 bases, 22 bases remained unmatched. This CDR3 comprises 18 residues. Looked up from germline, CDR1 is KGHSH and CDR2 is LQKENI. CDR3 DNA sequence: TGTGCCAGCGAACCGACCGACAACATAGGGACAGGGAGCGATGAGCAGTTCTTC. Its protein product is CASEPTDNIGTGSDEQFF. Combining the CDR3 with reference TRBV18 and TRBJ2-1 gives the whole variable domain NAGVMQNPRHLVRRRGQEARLRCSPMKGHSHVYWYRQLPEEGLKFMVYLQKENIIDESGMPKERFSAEFPKEGPSILRIQQVVRGDSAAYFCASEPTDNIGTGSDEQFFGPGTRLTVL.

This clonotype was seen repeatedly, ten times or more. As DNA, the CDR3 is TGTGCCAGCAGCAGTAAGATCCCGGGGTTGGTAAAGACCGACCACTACGAGCAGTACTTC. Its protein is CASSSKIPGLVKTDHYEQYF. The chain couples TRBV21-1 to TRBJ2-7; no check of the table's D call, TRBD1, against the DNA was made. TRBV21-1 is designated a pseudogene. CDR3 length: 20 residues.

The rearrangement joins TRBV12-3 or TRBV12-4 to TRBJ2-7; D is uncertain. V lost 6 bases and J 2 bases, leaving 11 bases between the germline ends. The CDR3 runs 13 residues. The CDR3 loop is CASSSTNTYEQYF. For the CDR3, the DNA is TGTGCCAGCAGCAGTACCAATACCTACGAGCAGTACTTC.

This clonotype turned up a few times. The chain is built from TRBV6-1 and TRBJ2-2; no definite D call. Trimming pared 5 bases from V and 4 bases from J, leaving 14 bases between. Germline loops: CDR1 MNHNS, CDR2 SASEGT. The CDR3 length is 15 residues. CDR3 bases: TGTGCCAGCAGTCAGCTCCTTGAGGTCACCGGGGAGCTGTTTTTT. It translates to CASSQLLEVTGELFF.

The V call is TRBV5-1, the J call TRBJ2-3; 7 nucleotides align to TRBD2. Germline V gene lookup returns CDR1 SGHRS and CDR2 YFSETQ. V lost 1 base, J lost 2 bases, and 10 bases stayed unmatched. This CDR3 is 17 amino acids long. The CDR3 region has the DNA TGCGCCAGCAGCTTGATGGGAGGCGGGAGTGACACAGATACGCAGTATTTT. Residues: CASSLMGGGSDTDTQYF.

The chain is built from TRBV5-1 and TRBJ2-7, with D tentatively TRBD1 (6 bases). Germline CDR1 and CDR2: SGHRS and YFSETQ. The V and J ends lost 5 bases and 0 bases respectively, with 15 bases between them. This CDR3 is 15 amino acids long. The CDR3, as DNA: TGCGCCAGCAGACTAACAGGGTCCCCCTCCTACGAGCAGTACTTC. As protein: CASRLTGSPSYEQYF.

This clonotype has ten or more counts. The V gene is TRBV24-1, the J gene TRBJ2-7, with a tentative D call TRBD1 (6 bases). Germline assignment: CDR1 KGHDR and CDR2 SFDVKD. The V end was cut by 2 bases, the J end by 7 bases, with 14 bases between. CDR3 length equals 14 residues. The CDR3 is CATSDSATGWEQYF. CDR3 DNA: TGTGCCACCAGTGATTCTGCAACAGGGTGGGAGCAGTACTTC.

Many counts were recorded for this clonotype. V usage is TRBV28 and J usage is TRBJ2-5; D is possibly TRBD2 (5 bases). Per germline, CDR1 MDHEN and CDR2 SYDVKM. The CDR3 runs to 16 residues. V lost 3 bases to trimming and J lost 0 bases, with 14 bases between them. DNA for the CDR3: TGTGCCAGCAGTTTCCTACTAGGAAACAACCAAGAGACCCAGTACTTC. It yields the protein CASSFLLGNNQETQYF. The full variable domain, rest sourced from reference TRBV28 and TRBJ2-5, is DVKVTQSSRYLVKRTGEKVFLECVQDMDHENMFWYRQDPGLGLRLIYFSYDVKMKEKGDIPEGYSVSREKKERFSLILESASTNQTSMYLCASSFLLGNNQETQYFGPGTRLLVL.

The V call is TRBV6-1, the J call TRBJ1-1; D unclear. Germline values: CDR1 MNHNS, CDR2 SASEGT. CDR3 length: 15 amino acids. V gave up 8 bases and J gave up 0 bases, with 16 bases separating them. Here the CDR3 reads CASRPGRIMNTEAFF. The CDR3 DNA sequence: TGTGCCAGCCGACCCGGACGGATCATGAACACTGAAGCTTTCTTT.

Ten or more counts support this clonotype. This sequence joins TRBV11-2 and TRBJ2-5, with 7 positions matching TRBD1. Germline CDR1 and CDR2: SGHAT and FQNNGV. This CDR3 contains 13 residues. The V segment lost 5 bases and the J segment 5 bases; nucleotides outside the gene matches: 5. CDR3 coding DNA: TGTGCCAGCAGCAAAACAGGGGTGGAGACCCAGTACTTC. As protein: CASSKTGVETQYF. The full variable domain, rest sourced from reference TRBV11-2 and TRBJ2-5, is EAGVAQSPRYKIIEKRQSVAFWCNPISGHATLYWYQQILGQGPKLLIQFQNNGVVDDSQLPKDRFSAERLKGVDSTLKIQPAKLEDSAVYLCASSKTGVETQYFGPGTRLLVL.

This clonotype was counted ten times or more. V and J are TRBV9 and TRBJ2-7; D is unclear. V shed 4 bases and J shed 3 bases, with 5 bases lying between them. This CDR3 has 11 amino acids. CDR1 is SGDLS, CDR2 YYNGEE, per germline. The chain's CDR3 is CASSNSYEQYF. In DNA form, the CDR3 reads TGTGCCAGCAGCAACAGCTACGAGCAGTACTTC.